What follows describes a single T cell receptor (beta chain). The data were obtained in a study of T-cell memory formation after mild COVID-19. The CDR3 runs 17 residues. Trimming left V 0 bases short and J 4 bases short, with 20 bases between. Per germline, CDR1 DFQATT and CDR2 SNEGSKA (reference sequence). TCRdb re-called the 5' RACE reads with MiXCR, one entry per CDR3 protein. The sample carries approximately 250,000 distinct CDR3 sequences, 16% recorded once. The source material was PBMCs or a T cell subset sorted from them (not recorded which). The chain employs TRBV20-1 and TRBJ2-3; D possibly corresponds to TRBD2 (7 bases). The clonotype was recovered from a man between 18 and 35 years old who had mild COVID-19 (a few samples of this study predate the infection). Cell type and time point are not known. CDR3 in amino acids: CSARDPRGGFSSDTQYF. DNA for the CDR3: TGCAGTGCTAGAGATCCCCGCGGGGGCTTCTCTTCAGATACGCAGTATTTT.